This T cell receptor (beta chain) was captured in a study of CD8 T cells in ankylosing spondylitis. TCRdb reprocessed the 5' RACE reads with MiXCR, giving one entry per CDR3 protein. This repertoire shows 210,000 or so distinct CDR3 sequences, 20% to 30% found once; its top ten account for about 6.9%. The study's findings and limits: Reportedly, significant enrichment of disease-linked clones occurred in matched ankylosing spondylitis synovial fluid.

This CDR3 comprises 13 residues. V shed 4 bases and J 4 bases; nucleotides not matched to a gene: 5. Looked up from germline, CDR1 is SGHRS and CDR2 is YFSETQ. This clonotype was observed at least ten times. Its target is unknown. This TCR was recovered from a male donor with ankylosing spondylitis or in good health (not recorded which). The J gene is TRBJ2-7, the V gene TRBV5-1; 7 positions agree with TRBD1. Source material: blood, either unsorted or a sorted T cell fraction (not recorded which). In DNA form, the CDR3 reads TGCGCCAGCAGCGTTCGACAGGGTTACGAGCAGTACTTC. The encoded protein is CASSVRQGYEQYF. The full variable domain, its missing parts supplied by reference TRBV5-1 and TRBJ2-7, is KAGVTQTPRYLIKTRGQQVTLSCSPISGHRSVSWYQQTPGQGLQFLFEYFSETQRNKGNFPGRFSGRQFSNSRSEMNVSTLELGDSALYLCASSVRQGYEQYFGPGTRLTVT.